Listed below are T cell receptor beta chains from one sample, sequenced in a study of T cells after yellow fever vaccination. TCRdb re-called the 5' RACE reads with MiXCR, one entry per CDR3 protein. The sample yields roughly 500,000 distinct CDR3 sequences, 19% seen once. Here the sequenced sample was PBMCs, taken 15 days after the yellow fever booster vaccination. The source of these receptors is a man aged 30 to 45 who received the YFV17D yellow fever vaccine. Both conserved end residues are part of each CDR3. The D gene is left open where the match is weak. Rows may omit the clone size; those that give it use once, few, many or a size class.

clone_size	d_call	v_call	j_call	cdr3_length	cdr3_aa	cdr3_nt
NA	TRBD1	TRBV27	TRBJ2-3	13	CASSLRGPDTQYF	TGTGCCAGCAGTTTAAGGGGGCCAGATACGCAGTATTTT
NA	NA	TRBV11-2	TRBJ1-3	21	CASSPGGWGTLLISSGNTIYF	TGTGCCAGCAGCCCCGGTGGTTGGGGGACACTACTTATCAGCTCTGGAAACACCATATATTTT
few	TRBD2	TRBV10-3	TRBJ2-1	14	CAISSSGGSNEQFF	TGTGCCATCAGCTCTAGCGGGGGCAGCAATGAGCAGTTCTTC
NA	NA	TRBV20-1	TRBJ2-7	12	CSASDYSREQYF	TGCAGTGCTAGCGACTACTCCCGCGAGCAGTACTTC
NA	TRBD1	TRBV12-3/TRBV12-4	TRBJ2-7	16	CASSNPGQGVGYEQYF	TGTGCCAGCAGTAACCCTGGACAGGGGGTGGGCTACGAGCAGTACTTC
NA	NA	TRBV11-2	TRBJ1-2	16	CASSLGFQDRPYGYTF	TGTGCCAGCAGCTTAGGGTTTCAGGACCGGCCCTATGGCTACACCTTC
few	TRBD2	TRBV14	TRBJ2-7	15	CASSQDSGRAGEQYF	TGTGCCAGCAGCCAAGATAGCGGGAGGGCCGGGGAGCAGTACTTC
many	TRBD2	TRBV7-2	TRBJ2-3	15	CASRNLAGKGDTQYF	TGTGCCAGCAGGAACCTAGCGGGGAAAGGGGATACGCAGTATTTT
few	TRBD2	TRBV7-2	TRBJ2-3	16	CASSIGLAGGGDTQYF	TGTGCCAGCAGCATAGGACTAGCGGGAGGAGGGGATACGCAGTATTTT
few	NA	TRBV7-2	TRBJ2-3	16	CASSPRIGEPGDTQYF	TGTGCCAGCAGCCCTCGGATAGGGGAACCCGGGGATACGCAGTATTTT
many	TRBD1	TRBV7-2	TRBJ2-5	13	CASRDRVGETQYF	TGTGCCAGCAGGGACAGGGTGGGAGAGACCCAGTACTTC
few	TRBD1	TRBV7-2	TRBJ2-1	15	CASSLRDRGYAEQFF	TGTGCCAGCAGCCTCCGGGACAGGGGGTATGCTGAGCAGTTCTTC
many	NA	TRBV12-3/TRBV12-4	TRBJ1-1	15	CASTRGGGGSTEAFF	TGTGCCAGCACCCGGGGGGGCGGGGGAAGCACTGAAGCTTTCTTT
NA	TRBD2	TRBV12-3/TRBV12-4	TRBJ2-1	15	CASSPRIAGNNEQFF	TGTGCCAGCAGTCCTCGGATAGCGGGAAACAATGAGCAGTTCTTC
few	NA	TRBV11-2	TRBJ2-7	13	CASTAGTGYEQYF	TGTGCCAGTACAGCCGGAACGGGCTACGAGCAGTACTTC
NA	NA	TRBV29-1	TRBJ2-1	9	CSVGGTSIF	TGCAGCGTTGGAGGGACCAGCATCTTC
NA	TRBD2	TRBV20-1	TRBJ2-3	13	CSAEAGGPDTQYF	TGCAGTGCGGAGGCGGGAGGGCCAGATACGCAGTATTTT
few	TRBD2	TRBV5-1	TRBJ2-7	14	CASSRAGVRDEQYF	TGCGCCAGCAGTAGGGCGGGAGTGCGGGACGAGCAGTACTTC